This T cell receptor (beta chain) emerged from a study of T-cell memory formation after mild COVID-19. Points from the study as a whole: Some clones that responded turned up in pre-infection memory, which suggests that cross-reactive memory joined in. Contracting clones from day 15 to 85 showed balanced CD4/CD8; later expanders favored CD4+.

A 5'RACE reaction primed in the constant segment made cDNA libraries of TCR alpha and TCR beta, and these carried sample barcodes and UMIs. TCRdb independently ran MiXCR on the 5' RACE reads; one entry per CDR3 protein. The sample gives some 250,000 distinct CDR3 sequences, about a sixth of which show up once; 20% to 25% is in the top ten. The CDR3 has 11 amino acids. The germline V and J ends were trimmed by 3 bases and 13 bases, with 12 bases remaining between them. Notes on this clonotype: Its antigen is as yet unknown.

The rearrangement links TRBV12-3 or TRBV12-4 to TRBJ1-2, with D possibly being TRBD1 (5 bases). The sequenced material came from PBMCs or a T cell subset sorted from them (not recorded which). This receptor was identified in a man younger than 30 who had mild COVID-19 (a few samples of this study predate the infection). Cell type and time point are not known. The CDR3 DNA follows: TGTGCCAGCAGTTTGGGGCCAAGCGGCACCTTC. Translation gives CASSLGPSGTF.